This T cell receptor (beta chain) was found in a study of blood T cell repertoires in COVID-19. Only in-frame clones appear in the TCRdb table, and some are missing; sequencing was by immunoSEQ multiplex PCR. The sample includes 72,000 or so clones, about 81% seen only once; the top ten take around a tenth. This receptor was obtained from a human donor in a cohort sampled during active COVID-19. The specimen was peripheral blood.

CDR3 sequence: CASSISTGSLSYEQYF. DNA of the CDR3: TGTGCCAGTAGTATAAGCACCGGGTCCCTTTCCTACGAGCAGTACTTC. This rearrangement joins TRBV19 to TRBJ2-7; no clear D gene. Germline V gives CDR1 LNHDA, CDR2 SQIVND (reference sequence). Trimming cost V 2 bases and J 1 base, with 15 bases left between them. CDR3 length equals 16 residues.